These T cell receptor beta chains were read from a single sample in a study of blood T cells in healthy people across ages. TCRdb passed the 5' RACE reads through MiXCR, listing each CDR3 protein once. The repertoire consists of 750,000 to 850,000 distinct CDR3 sequences, with 20% to 25% occurring once and the leading ten covering 3% to 4%. These data were also filed under a second study, of T cells of mothers and their children.

The sequenced sample consisted of blood. The receptor set was obtained from a boy aged 10-17 years in good health. Both conserved end residues are part of each CDR3. Fields, in order: V gene, clone size, J gene, D gene, CDR3 DNA, CDR3 protein. The D gene is left open where the match is weak. Size values are once, few and many counts, or a class for expanded clones, and some rows have none.

V gene: TRBV5-1; clone size: .; J gene: TRBJ2-2; D gene: .; CDR3 DNA: TGCGCCAGCAGCCAGGGACCGGACACCGGGGAGCTGTTTTTT; CDR3 protein: CASSQGPDTGELFF
V gene: TRBV7-2; clone size: .; J gene: TRBJ2-7; D gene: .; CDR3 DNA: TGTGCCAGCGCCTCACAGGCCTCGGACGAGCAGTACTTC; CDR3 protein: CASASQASDEQYF
V gene: TRBV7-9; clone size: few; J gene: TRBJ2-7; D gene: .; CDR3 DNA: TGTGCCAGCAGCTTACCCACAGGCGAACGGGAGCCCCCCTACGAGCAGTACTTC; CDR3 protein: CASSLPTGEREPPYEQYF
V gene: TRBV2; clone size: few; J gene: TRBJ2-7; D gene: TRBD1; CDR3 DNA: TGTGCCAGCAGTGCACAGGGGCCGGCCTACGAGCAGTACTTC; CDR3 protein: CASSAQGPAYEQYF
V gene: TRBV24-1; clone size: .; J gene: TRBJ2-5; D gene: .; CDR3 DNA: TGTGCCACCAGTGTCTCACTAGGGGAGACCCAGTACTTC; CDR3 protein: CATSVSLGETQYF
V gene: TRBV2; clone size: .; J gene: TRBJ2-2; D gene: .; CDR3 DNA: TGTGCCAGCAGACAGACCACCGGGGAGCTGTTTTTT; CDR3 protein: CASRQTTGELFF
V gene: TRBV27; clone size: .; J gene: TRBJ1-6; D gene: .; CDR3 DNA: TGTGCCAGCCGACCCTCCCCAGGTTCACCCCTCCACTTT; CDR3 protein: CASRPSPGSPLHF
V gene: TRBV7-9; clone size: once; J gene: TRBJ2-3; D gene: .; CDR3 DNA: TGTGCCAGCGGTGGGACCGAGGAACACACAGATACGCAGTATTTT; CDR3 protein: CASGGTEEHTDTQYF
V gene: TRBV9; clone size: .; J gene: TRBJ2-7; D gene: .; CDR3 DNA: TGTGCCAGCAGCGTCACATACTCTTCCTACGAGCAGTACTTC; CDR3 protein: CASSVTYSSYEQYF
V gene: TRBV7-2; clone size: many; J gene: TRBJ1-5; D gene: .; CDR3 DNA: TGTGCCAGCAGCTTGGGAGGGCAGCCCCAGCATTTT; CDR3 protein: CASSLGGQPQHF
V gene: TRBV7-7; clone size: .; J gene: TRBJ2-5; D gene: .; CDR3 DNA: TGTGCTAGCAGCGACCGGGAGACCCAGTACTTC; CDR3 protein: CASSDRETQYF